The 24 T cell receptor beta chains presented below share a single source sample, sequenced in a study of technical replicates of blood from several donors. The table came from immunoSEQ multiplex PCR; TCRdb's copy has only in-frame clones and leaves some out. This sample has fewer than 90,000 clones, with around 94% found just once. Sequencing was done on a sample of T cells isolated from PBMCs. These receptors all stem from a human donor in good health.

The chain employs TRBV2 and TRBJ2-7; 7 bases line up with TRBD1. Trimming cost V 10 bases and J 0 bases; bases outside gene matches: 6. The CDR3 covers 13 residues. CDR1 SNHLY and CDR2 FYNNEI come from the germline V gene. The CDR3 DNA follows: TGTGCCATCGACAGGGAAAGCTCCTACGAGCAGTACTTC. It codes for CAIDRESSYEQYF. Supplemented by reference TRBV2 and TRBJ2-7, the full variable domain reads EPEVTQTPSHQVTQMGQEVILRCVPISNHLYFYWYRQILGQKVEFLVSFYNNEISEKSEIFDDQFSVERPDGSNFTLKIRSTKLEDSAMYFCAIDRESSYEQYFGPGTRLTVT.

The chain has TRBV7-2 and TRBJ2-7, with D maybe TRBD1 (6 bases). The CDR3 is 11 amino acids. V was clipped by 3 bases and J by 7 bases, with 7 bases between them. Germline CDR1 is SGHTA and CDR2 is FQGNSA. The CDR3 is CASSFGQEQYF. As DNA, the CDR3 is TGTGCCAGCAGCTTCGGACAGGAGCAGTACTTC.

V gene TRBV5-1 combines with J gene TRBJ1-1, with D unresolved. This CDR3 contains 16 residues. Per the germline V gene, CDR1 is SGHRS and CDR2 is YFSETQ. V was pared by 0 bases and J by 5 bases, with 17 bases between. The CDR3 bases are TGCGCCAGCAGCTTGGTTTGGTTAGGAGGAGAGACTGAAGCTTTCTTT. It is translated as CASSLVWLGGETEAFF. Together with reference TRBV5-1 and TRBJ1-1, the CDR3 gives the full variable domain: KAGVTQTPRYLIKTRGQQVTLSCSPISGHRSVSWYQQTPGQGLQFLFEYFSETQRNKGNFPGRFSGRQFSNSRSEMNVSTLELGDSALYLCASSLVWLGGETEAFFGQGTRLTVV.

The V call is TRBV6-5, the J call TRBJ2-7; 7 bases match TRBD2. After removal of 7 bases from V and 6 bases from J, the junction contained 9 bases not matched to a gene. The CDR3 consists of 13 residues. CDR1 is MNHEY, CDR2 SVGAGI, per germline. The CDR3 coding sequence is TGTGCCAGCACCCCGTGGGGGGGTGTCGAGCAGTACTTC. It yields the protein CASTPWGGVEQYF.

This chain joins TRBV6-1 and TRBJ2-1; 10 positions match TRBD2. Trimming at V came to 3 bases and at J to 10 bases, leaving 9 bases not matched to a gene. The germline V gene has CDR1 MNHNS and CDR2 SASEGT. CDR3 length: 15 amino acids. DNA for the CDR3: TGTGCCAGCAGTGACGACAAGCGGGAGGGGGACGAGCAGTTCTTC. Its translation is CASSDDKREGDEQFF.

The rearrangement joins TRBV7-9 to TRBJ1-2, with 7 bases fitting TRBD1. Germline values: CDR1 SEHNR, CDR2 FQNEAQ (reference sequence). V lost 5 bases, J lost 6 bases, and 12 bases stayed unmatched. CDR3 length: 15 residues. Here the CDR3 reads CASSALLRGTDGYTF. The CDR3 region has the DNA TGTGCCAGCAGCGCACTGCTCAGGGGGACAGATGGCTACACCTTC.

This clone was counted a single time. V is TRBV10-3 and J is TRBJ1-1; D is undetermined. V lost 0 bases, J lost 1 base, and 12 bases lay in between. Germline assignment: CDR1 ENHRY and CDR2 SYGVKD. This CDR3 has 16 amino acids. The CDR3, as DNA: TGTGCCATCAGTGAGTCTCGGCCGGGGAGGAACACTGAAGCTTTCTTT. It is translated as CAISESRPGRNTEAFF.

CDR3 DNA: TGCAGCGTGGAGACGAACAGGGGTTCGGTGGTCACTGAAGCTTTCTTT. Its protein product is CSVETNRGSVVTEAFF. The rearrangement joins TRBV29-1 to TRBJ1-1, with TRBD1 matching 7 bases. The germline V gene has CDR1 SQVTM and CDR2 ANQGSEA. CDR3 length: 16 residues. V dropped 6 bases and J dropped 4; count of bases not matched to a gene: 17.

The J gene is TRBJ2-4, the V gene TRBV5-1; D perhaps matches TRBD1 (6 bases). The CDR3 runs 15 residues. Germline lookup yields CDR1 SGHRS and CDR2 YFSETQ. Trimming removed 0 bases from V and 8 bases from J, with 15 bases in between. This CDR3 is CASSLEGRGVDIQYF. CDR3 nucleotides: TGCGCCAGCAGCTTGGAGGGCAGGGGCGTTGACATTCAGTACTTC.

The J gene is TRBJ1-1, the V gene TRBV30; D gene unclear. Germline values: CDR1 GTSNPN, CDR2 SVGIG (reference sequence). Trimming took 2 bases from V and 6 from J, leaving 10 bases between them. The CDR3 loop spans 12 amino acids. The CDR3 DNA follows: TGTGCCTGGAGTCTATCCTCCCCTGAAGCTTTCTTT. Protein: CAWSLSSPEAFF. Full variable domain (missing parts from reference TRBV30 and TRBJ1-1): SQTIHQWPATLVQPVGSPLSLECTVEGTSNPNLYWYRQAAGRGLQLLFYSVGIGQISSEVPQNLSASRPQDRQFILSSKKLLLSDSGFYLCAWSLSSPEAFFGQGTRLTVV.

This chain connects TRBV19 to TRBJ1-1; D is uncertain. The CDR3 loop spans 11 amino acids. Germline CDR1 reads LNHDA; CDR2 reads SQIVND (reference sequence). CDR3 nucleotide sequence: TGTGCGCTGATTAGGAACACTGAAGCTTTCTTT. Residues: CALIRNTEAFF.

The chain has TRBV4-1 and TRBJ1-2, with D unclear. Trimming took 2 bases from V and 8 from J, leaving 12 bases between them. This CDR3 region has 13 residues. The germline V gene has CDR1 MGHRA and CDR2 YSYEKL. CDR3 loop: CASSQIGVDGYTF. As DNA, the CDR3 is TGCGCCAGCAGCCAAATCGGGGTCGACGGCTACACCTTC.

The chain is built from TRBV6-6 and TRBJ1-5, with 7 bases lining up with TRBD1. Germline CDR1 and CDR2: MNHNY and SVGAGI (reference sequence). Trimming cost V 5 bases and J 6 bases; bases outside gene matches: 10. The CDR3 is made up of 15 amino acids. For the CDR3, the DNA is TGTGCCAGCAGTACGCGTGGACAGGAAATTCAGCCCCAGCATTTT. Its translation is CASSTRGQEIQPQHF.

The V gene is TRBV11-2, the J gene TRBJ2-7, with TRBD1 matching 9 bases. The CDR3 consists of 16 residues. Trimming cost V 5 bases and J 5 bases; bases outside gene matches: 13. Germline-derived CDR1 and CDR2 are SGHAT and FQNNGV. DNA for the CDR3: TGTGCCAGCAGCCATTGGTACAGGGGGCGCGAGAACGAGCAGTACTTC. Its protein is CASSHWYRGRENEQYF.

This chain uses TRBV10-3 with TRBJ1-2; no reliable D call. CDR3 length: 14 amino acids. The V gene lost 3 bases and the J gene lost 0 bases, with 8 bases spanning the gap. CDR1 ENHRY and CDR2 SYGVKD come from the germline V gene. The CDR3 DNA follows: TGTGCCATCAGTGAAGGCGGCGCTAACTATGGCTACACCTTC. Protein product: CAISEGGANYGYTF.

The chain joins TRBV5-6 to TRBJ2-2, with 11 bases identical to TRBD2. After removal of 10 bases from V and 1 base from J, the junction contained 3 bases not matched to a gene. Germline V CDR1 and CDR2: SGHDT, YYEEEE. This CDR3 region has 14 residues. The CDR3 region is CAAGLAGNTGELFF. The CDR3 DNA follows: TGTGCCGCCGGACTAGCGGGGAACACCGGGGAGCTGTTTTTT. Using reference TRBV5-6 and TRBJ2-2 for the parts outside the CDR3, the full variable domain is DAGVTQSPTHLIKTRGQQVTLRCSPKSGHDTVSWYQQALGQGPQFIFQYYEEEERQRGNFPDRFSGHQFPNYSSELNVNALLLGDSALYLCAAGLAGNTGELFFGEGSRLTVL.

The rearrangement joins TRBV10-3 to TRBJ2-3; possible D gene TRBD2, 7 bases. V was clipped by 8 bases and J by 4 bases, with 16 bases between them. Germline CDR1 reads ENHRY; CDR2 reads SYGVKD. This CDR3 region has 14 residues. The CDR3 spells CAISQGREADTQYF. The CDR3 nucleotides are TGTGCCATCTCCCAGGGGAGGGAAGCAGATACGCAGTATTTT.

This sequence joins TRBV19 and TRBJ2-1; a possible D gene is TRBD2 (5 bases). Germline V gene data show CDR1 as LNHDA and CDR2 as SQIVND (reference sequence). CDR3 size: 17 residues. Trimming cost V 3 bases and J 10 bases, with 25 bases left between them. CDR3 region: CASSIPWRPGRGDEQFF. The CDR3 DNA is TGTGCCAGTAGTATCCCCTGGAGGCCGGGTCGTGGCGACGAGCAGTTCTTC.

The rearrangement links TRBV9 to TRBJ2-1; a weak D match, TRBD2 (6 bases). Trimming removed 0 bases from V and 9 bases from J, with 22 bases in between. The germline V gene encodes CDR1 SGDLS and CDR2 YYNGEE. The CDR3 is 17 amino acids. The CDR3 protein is CASSVGARTSIRSEQFF. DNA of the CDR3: TGTGCCAGCAGCGTAGGAGCTAGAACTAGCATTAGGAGTGAGCAGTTCTTC.

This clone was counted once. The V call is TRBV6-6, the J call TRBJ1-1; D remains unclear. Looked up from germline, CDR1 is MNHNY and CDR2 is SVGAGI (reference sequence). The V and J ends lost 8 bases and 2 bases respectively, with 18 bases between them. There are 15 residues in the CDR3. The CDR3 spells CASGLGLGSNTEAFF. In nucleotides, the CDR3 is TGTGCCAGCGGGCTGGGCTTAGGATCAAACACTGAAGCTTTCTTT.

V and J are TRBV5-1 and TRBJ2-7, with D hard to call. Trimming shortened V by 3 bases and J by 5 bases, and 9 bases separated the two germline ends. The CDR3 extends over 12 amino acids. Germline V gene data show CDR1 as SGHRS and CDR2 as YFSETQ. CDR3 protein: CASSSLEDEQYF. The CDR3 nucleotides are TGCGCCAGCAGCTCCCTAGAGGACGAGCAGTACTTC.

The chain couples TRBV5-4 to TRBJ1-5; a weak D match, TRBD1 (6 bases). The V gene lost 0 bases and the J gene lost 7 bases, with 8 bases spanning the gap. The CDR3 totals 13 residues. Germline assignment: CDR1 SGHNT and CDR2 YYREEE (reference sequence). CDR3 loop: CASSLDRDQPQHF. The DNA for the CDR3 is TGTGCCAGCAGCTTGGACAGGGACCAGCCCCAGCATTTT.

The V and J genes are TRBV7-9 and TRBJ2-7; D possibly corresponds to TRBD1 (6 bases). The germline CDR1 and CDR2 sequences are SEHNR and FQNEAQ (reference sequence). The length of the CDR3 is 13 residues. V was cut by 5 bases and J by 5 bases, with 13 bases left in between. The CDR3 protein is CASSRTDIHEQYF. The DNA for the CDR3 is TGTGCCAGCAGCCGGACAGATATCCACGAGCAGTACTTC. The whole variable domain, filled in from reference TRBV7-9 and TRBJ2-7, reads DTGVSQNPRHKITKRGQNVTFRCDPISEHNRLYWYRQTLGQGPEFLTYFQNEAQLEKSRLLSDRFSAERPKGSFSTLEIQRTEQGDSAMYLCASSRTDIHEQYFGPGTRLTVT.

The CDR3 region is CATSRYYSGTGNEKLFF. The DNA of the CDR3 is TGTGCCACCAGCAGATATTATTCCGGGACTGGGAATGAAAAACTGTTTTTT. The chain couples TRBV15 to TRBJ1-4; D is perhaps TRBD1 (5 bases). CDR1 is LNHNV and CDR2 is YYDKDF in the germline V gene (reference sequence). V lost 2 bases and J 5 bases, leaving 18 bases between the germline ends. The CDR3 loop spans 17 amino acids.